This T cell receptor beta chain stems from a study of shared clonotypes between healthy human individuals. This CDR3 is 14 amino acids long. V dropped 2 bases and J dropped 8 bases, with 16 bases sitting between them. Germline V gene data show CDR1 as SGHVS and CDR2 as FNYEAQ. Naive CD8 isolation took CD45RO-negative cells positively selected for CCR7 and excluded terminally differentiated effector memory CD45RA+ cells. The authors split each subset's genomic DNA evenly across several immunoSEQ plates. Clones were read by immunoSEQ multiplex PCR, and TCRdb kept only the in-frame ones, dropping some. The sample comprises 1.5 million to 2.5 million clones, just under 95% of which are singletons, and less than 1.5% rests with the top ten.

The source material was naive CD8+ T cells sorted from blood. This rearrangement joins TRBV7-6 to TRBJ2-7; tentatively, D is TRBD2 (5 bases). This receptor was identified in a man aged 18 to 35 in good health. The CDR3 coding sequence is TGTGCCAGCAGCTTAACCCGGGCCGGAGGCCAGCAGTACTTC. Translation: CASSLTRAGGQQYF.